The 8 T cell receptor beta chains in this list originate from one sample, sequenced in a study of blood T cell repertoires in COVID-19. The data were produced by immunoSEQ multiplex PCR, yet TCRdb's version contains in-frame clones alone and is incomplete. The table includes some 100,000 clones, 80% to 90% detected once. The source material was peripheral blood. These receptors all stem from a human donor in a cohort sampled during active COVID-19.

The chain carries TRBV20-1 and TRBJ2-3; D ambiguous. Trimming removed 3 bases from V and 3 bases from J, with 13 bases in between. Per the germline V gene, CDR1 is DFQATT and CDR2 is SNEGSKA (reference sequence). CDR3 length: 14 amino acids. CDR3 residues: CSASVSPRTDTQYF. The CDR3 nucleotides are TGCAGTGCTAGTGTCAGCCCGAGGACAGATACGCAGTATTTT.

The rearrangement uses TRBV7-9 and TRBJ1-6, with D uncertain. In germline, CDR1 is SEHNR, CDR2 FQNEAQ (reference sequence). The length of the CDR3 is 14 residues. V lost 3 bases to trimming and J lost 10 bases, with 13 bases between them. The CDR3: CASSFPGSESPLHF. In DNA form, the CDR3 reads TGTGCCAGCAGCTTTCCGGGGTCGGAATCACCCCTCCACTTT. Combining the CDR3 with reference TRBV7-9 and TRBJ1-6 gives the whole variable domain DTGVSQNPRHKITKRGQNVTFRCDPISEHNRLYWYRQTLGQGPEFLTYFQNEAQLEKSRLLSDRFSAERPKGSFSTLEIQRTEQGDSAMYLCASSFPGSESPLHFGNGTRLTVT.

The chain is built from TRBV27 and TRBJ2-2; the D gene is possibly TRBD1 (6 bases). The germline V gene has CDR1 MNHEY and CDR2 SMNVEV (reference sequence). The V and J ends lost 6 bases and 4 bases respectively, with 18 bases between them. There are 16 residues in the CDR3. The CDR3 DNA sequence: TGTGCCAGCAGCATAACAGGGACGCTTCGCACCGGGGAGCTGTTTTTT. Translating gives CASSITGTLRTGELFF.

The chain has TRBV7-3 and TRBJ2-5, with TRBD1 matching over 7 bases. The germline V gene has CDR1 SGHTA and CDR2 FQGTGA. The CDR3 covers 14 residues. V gave up 2 bases and J gave up 3 bases; unmatched junction bases: 3. The DNA of the CDR3 is TGTGCCAGCAGCTTAGGGACAGCCGAAGAGACCCAGTACTTC. This codes for CASSLGTAEETQYF. Full variable domain (outside the CDR3, taken from reference TRBV7-3 and TRBJ2-5): GAGVSQTPSNKVTEKGKYVELRCDPISGHTALYWYRQSLGQGPEFLIYFQGTGAADDSGLPNDRFFAVRPEGSVSTLKIQRTERGDSAVYLCASSLGTAEETQYFGPGTRLLVL.

The chain combines TRBV7-9 with TRBJ1-1, with TRBD1 as a possible D gene (6 bases). This CDR3 is built from 11 residues. Trimming took off 5 bases at V and 7 bases at J, with 8 bases between the two ends. Germline V gene data show CDR1 as SEHNR and CDR2 as FQNEAQ (reference sequence). The CDR3 sequence is CASSRTDEAFF. CDR3 sequence (DNA): TGTGCCAGCAGCCGGACAGATGAAGCTTTCTTT.

A single count supports this clone. V usage is TRBV25-1 and J usage is TRBJ2-7; no clear D. Trimming took off 4 bases at V and 3 bases at J, with 7 bases between the two ends. This CDR3 comprises 12 residues. Germline assignment: CDR1 MGHDK and CDR2 SYGVNS. The chain's CDR3 is CASSGLSYEQYF. The CDR3 DNA sequence: TGTGCCAGCAGTGGTCTTAGCTACGAGCAGTACTTC.

The chain joins TRBV18 to TRBJ1-3; D is possibly TRBD1 (6 bases). V gave up 6 bases and J gave up 4 bases, with 13 bases separating them. The germline V gene encodes CDR1 KGHSH and CDR2 LQKENI. The CDR3 is 14 residues long. This CDR3 is CASSGQTSGNTIYF. DNA for the CDR3: TGTGCCAGCTCCGGACAGACCTCCGGAAACACCATATATTTT.

This sequence joins TRBV6-5 and TRBJ1-5, with 8 nucleotides matching TRBD1. Germline-derived CDR1 and CDR2 are MNHEY and SVGAGI. Unmatched junction bases numbered 4, after V lost 2 bases and J lost 7 bases. This CDR3 is 14 amino acids long. The DNA of the CDR3 is TGTGCCAGCAGTTACCGACAGGGGCGGCAGCCCCAGCATTTT. Translated, it gives CASSYRQGRQPQHF.